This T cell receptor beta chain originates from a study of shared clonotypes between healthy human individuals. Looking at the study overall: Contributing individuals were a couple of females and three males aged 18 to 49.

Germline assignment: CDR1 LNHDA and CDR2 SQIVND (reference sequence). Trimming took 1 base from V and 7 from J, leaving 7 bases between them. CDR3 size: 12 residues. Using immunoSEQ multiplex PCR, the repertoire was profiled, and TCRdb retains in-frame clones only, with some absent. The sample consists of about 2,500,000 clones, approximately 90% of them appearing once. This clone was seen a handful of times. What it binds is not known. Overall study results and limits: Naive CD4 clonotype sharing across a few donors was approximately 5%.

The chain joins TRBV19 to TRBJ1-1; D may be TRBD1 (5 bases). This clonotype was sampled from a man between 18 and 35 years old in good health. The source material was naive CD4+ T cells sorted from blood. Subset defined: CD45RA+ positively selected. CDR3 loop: CASSIGQGEAFF. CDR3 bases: TGTGCCAGTAGTATAGGGCAGGGTGAAGCTTTCTTT.